Below are 30 T cell receptor beta chains sequenced from a single sample in a study of cytomegalovirus exposure and HLA in healthy donors. PCR primers comprised 60 Vbeta and 13 Jbeta primers. The table came from immunoSEQ multiplex PCR; TCRdb's copy has only in-frame clones and leaves some out. The repertoire holds around 91,000 clones, with over 60% as singletons. The specimen sequenced was PBMCs. The receptor set was obtained from a woman between 35 and 50 years old in good health and CMV-seropositive.

In its sample, this clone was seen a few times. The CDR3 region is CASSPGEGRATEAFF. Written as DNA, the CDR3 is TGTGCCAGCTCACCGGGGGAGGGAAGAGCCACTGAAGCTTTCTTT. The chain carries TRBV18 and TRBJ1-1, with D perhaps TRBD1 (5 bases). Trimming left V 3 bases short and J 4 bases short, with 15 bases between. The CDR3 has 15 residues. Germline CDR1 KGHSH, CDR2 LQKENI.

This clone was observed a single time. The V and J genes are TRBV28 and TRBJ1-1, with TRBD1 matching 9 bases. This CDR3 contains 15 residues. Germline V gives CDR1 MDHEN, CDR2 SYDVKM. V gave up 7 bases and J gave up 5 bases; unmatched junction bases: 11. The CDR3 bases are TGTGCCAGCATCCAACCGGGACAGGGAAGGACTGAAGCTTTCTTT. Its protein is CASIQPGQGRTEAFF.

The chain uses TRBV29-1 and TRBJ1-1, with a possible D match to TRBD1 (6 bases). The V gene's germline CDR1 is SQVTM and CDR2 ANQGSEA. This CDR3 is built from 13 residues. The CDR3 nucleotides read TGCAGTTGTCAGGGACACTTGAACACTGAAGCTTTCTTT. Its translation is CSCQGHLNTEAFF.

The chain joins TRBV5-1 to TRBJ1-1; 7 nucleotides line up with TRBD1. Germline V lookup: CDR1 SGHRS, CDR2 YFSETQ. The CDR3 has 15 amino acids. J lost 1 base, V lost 3 bases, and 6 bases had no gene match. CDR3 sequence reads: CASSWTTGANTEAFF. CDR3 sequence (DNA): TGCGCCAGCAGCTGGACCACAGGGGCGAACACTGAAGCTTTCTTT.

This clone has a single count. The chain joins TRBV30 to TRBJ1-6; 12 nucleotides agree with TRBD1. After removal of 0 bases from V and 10 bases from J, the junction contained 10 bases not matched to a gene. CDR1 and CDR2 (germline): GTSNPN, SVGIG (reference sequence). This CDR3 has 17 amino acids. The CDR3 sequence is CAWSVGDRGLKESPLHF. CDR3 nucleotide sequence: TGTGCCTGGAGTGTAGGGGACAGGGGGCTAAAGGAGTCACCCCTCCACTTT. Full variable domain (outside the CDR3, taken from reference TRBV30 and TRBJ1-6): SQTIHQWPATLVQPVGSPLSLECTVEGTSNPNLYWYRQAAGRGLQLLFYSVGIGQISSEVPQNLSASRPQDRQFILSSKKLLLSDSGFYLCAWSVGDRGLKESPLHFGNGTRLTVT.

The rearrangement links TRBV7-9 to TRBJ1-3; D not certain. V was cut by 5 bases and J by 0 bases, with 11 bases left in between. CDR1 is SEHNR and CDR2 is FQNEAQ in the germline V gene (reference sequence). This CDR3 comprises 15 residues. The CDR3 DNA sequence: TGTGCCAGCAGCCCTCCGCTGGCCTCTGGAAACACCATATATTTT. Translating gives CASSPPLASGNTIYF.

V and J are TRBV6-1 and TRBJ2-2; perhaps TRBD2 as D (6 bases). Trimming removed 11 bases from V and 1 base from J, with 14 bases in between. CDR3 length equals 14 residues. The germline gives CDR1 MNHNS, CDR2 SASEGT. CDR3 in amino acids: CASWAGQNTGELFF. The CDR3 nucleotides are TGTGCCTCATGGGCGGGGCAGAACACCGGGGAGCTGTTTTTT.

The gene calls are TRBV4-3 and TRBJ2-5; TRBD1 matches 10 bases. The closer fit of TRBJ2-7 to the DNA end suggests the J call may be wrong. Germline assignment: CDR1 LGHNA and CDR2 YSLEER. The CDR3 is made up of 14 amino acids. The CDR3 DNA is TGCGCCAGCAGCCCAGGGACAGGGGTCTACGAGCAGTACTTC. It codes for CASSPGTGVYEQYF.

CDR3 coding DNA: TGTGCCAGTAGTCGCCTAGCGGGAGGTTCGTTACTACACAATGAGCAGTTCTTC. It is translated as CASSRLAGGSLLHNEQFF. V usage is TRBV19 and J usage is TRBJ2-1; 11 bases map to TRBD2. The V gene's germline CDR1 is LNHDA and CDR2 SQIVND (reference sequence). V dropped 5 bases and J dropped 5; count of bases not matched to a gene: 14. CDR3 length: 18 residues.

This clone was seen more than once but under ten times. This chain uses TRBV4-3 with TRBJ2-7, with 8 bases that match TRBD2. With 0 bases clipped from V and 4 bases from J, the junction kept 11 bases outside the gene matches. Germline loops: CDR1 LGHNA, CDR2 YSLEER. This CDR3 contains 17 residues. The CDR3 spells CASSQESRTSGKYEQYF. The CDR3 DNA sequence: TGCGCCAGCAGCCAAGAAAGCCGAACTAGCGGAAAATACGAGCAGTACTTC.

The chain's CDR3 is CASSVAAGKGNEQFF. DNA of the CDR3: TGTGCCAGCAGCGTAGCTGCGGGAAAGGGCAATGAGCAGTTCTTC. The chain links TRBV9 to TRBJ2-1, with TRBD2 as a possible D gene (6 bases). Per the germline V gene, CDR1 is SGDLS and CDR2 is YYNGEE. V shed 0 bases and J shed 6 bases, with 13 bases lying between them. The CDR3 spans 15 residues.

This clone came up a few times. The chain links TRBV6-5 to TRBJ1-4, with 8 bases aligning to TRBD1. The germline V gene encodes CDR1 MNHEY and CDR2 SVGAGI. This CDR3 region has 15 residues. J gave up 6 bases and V 2 bases, and 5 bases lay outside the gene matches. CDR3: CASSYQQGVDEKLFF. As DNA, the CDR3 is TGTGCCAGCAGTTACCAACAGGGGGTTGATGAAAAACTGTTTTTT.

The rearrangement joins TRBV11-2 to TRBJ2-2; no reliable D call. This CDR3 comprises 13 residues. CDR1 and CDR2 from the germline V gene are SGHAT and FQNNGV. V gave up 0 bases and J gave up 5 bases, with 4 bases separating them. CDR3: CASSLERTGELFF. The CDR3 DNA is TGTGCCAGCAGCTTAGAGAGGACCGGGGAGCTGTTTTTT.

This clone appeared a single time. This chain connects TRBV7-2 to TRBJ2-7, with a possible D match to TRBD1 (6 bases). CDR1 and CDR2 (germline): SGHTA, FQGNSA. With 4 bases removed from V and 4 bases from J, the gap between germline ends came to 20 bases. The CDR3 consists of 16 residues. CDR3 nucleotide sequence: TGTGCCAGCAGCTCACAGGACAGTCTCAGGTGGTACGAGCAGTACTTC. Translating it yields CASSSQDSLRWYEQYF. Complete variable domain (other parts from reference TRBV7-2 and TRBJ2-7): GAGVSQSPSNKVTEKGKDVELRCDPISGHTALYWYRQSLGQGLEFLIYFQGNSAPDKSGLPSDRFSAERTGGSVSTLTIQRTQQEDSAVYLCASSSQDSLRWYEQYFGPGTRLTVT.

The chain employs TRBV7-9 and TRBJ2-3, with no clear D. The CDR3 is 15 amino acids. Germline CDR1 is SEHNR and CDR2 is FQNEAQ (reference sequence). V gave up 1 base and J gave up 0 bases, with 8 bases separating them. CDR3 amino acids: CASSLVAASTDTQYF. The CDR3 DNA sequence: TGTGCCAGCAGCTTAGTAGCAGCTAGCACAGATACGCAGTATTTT.

V usage is TRBV6-5 and J usage is TRBJ2-7, with a weak D call TRBD2 (6 bases). CDR3 length: 15 amino acids. Germline assignment: CDR1 MNHEY and CDR2 SVGAGI. The V gene lost 5 bases and the J gene lost 2 bases, with 16 bases spanning the gap. The CDR3 here is CASSRATGLPYEQYF. As DNA, the CDR3 is TGTGCCAGCAGTAGGGCGACGGGACTCCCCTACGAGCAGTACTTC.

The genes are TRBV5-6 and TRBJ2-1, with a possible D match to TRBD2 (6 bases). V was trimmed by 4 bases and J by 12 bases, leaving 11 bases between them. The germline gives CDR1 SGHDT, CDR2 YYEEEE. This CDR3 region has 11 residues. DNA for the CDR3: TGTGCCAGCAGCCGGGGGAGCCCGCAGTTCTTC. Protein: CASSRGSPQFF.

This chain uses TRBV19 with TRBJ2-1; 9 nucleotides match TRBD2. This CDR3 has 15 residues. Germline CDR1 LNHDA, CDR2 SQIVND (reference sequence). The V segment lost 3 bases and the J segment 8 bases; nucleotides outside the gene matches: 8. Here the CDR3 reads CASSIGGRVNDEQFF. The CDR3 DNA reads as TGTGCCAGTAGTATCGGCGGGAGGGTTAACGATGAGCAGTTCTTC.

This clone was detected only once. The CDR3 region is CASSQDLGTVLNQPQHF. Written as DNA, the CDR3 is TGCGCCAGCAGCCAAGATCTCGGGACAGTTCTCAATCAGCCCCAGCATTTT. This chain connects TRBV4-1 to TRBJ1-5, with TRBD1 identical over 7 bases. Unmatched junction bases numbered 8, after V lost 0 bases and J lost 3 bases. Germline V CDR1 and CDR2: MGHRA, YSYEKL. The CDR3 consists of 17 residues.

J is TRBJ1-4 and V is TRBV18, with 7 bases aligning to TRBD1. This CDR3 has 16 residues. Per the germline V gene, CDR1 is KGHSH and CDR2 is LQKENI. V dropped 3 bases and J dropped 8; count of bases not matched to a gene: 12. Here the CDR3 DNA reads TGTGCCAGCTCACCGCGGGGCCAGGGGGTCGGAGAAAAACTGTTTTTT. Translating gives CASSPRGQGVGEKLFF.

The chain has TRBV28 and TRBJ1-1, with TRBD1 matching over 8 bases. With 10 bases clipped from V and 8 bases from J, the junction kept 6 bases outside the gene matches. CDR1 is MDHEN and CDR2 is SYDVKM in the germline V gene. This CDR3 comprises 11 residues. CDR3 loop: CATRGRPEAFF. The CDR3 DNA follows: TGTGCCACCAGGGGGCGACCCGAAGCTTTCTTT.

The rearrangement links TRBV28 to TRBJ2-3, with 10 bases that match TRBD1. The germline V gene has CDR1 MDHEN and CDR2 SYDVKM. The CDR3 runs 18 residues. J was trimmed by 3 bases and V by 7 bases; bases with no gene match: 16. The CDR3 protein is CASTRLRRDRGGTDTQYF. DNA for the CDR3: TGTGCCAGCACCCGCTTACGGCGGGACAGGGGTGGAACAGATACGCAGTATTTT.

V gene TRBV18 combines with J gene TRBJ1-2; the match to TRBD1 covers 11 bases. The length of the CDR3 is 17 residues. Germline CDR1 KGHSH, CDR2 LQKENI. V trimming: 6 bases; J trimming: 5 bases; junction bases outside the gene matches: 14. CDR3 in DNA: TGTGCCAGCTCCCCTGAACTGGGGACAGGGGGTCGGTATGGCTACACCTTC. Translation gives CASSPELGTGGRYGYTF.

The rearrangement links TRBV7-8 to TRBJ2-5; 7 bases fit TRBD2. This CDR3 is built from 15 residues. Germline-derived CDR1 and CDR2 are SGHVS and FQNEAQ. J was trimmed by 5 bases and V by 4 bases; bases with no gene match: 10. CDR3 in DNA: TGTGCCAGCAGCTCCTGGGAGGGCCCTTCGGAGACCCAGTACTTC. Amino acids: CASSSWEGPSETQYF.

The chain employs TRBV27 and TRBJ2-7; a possible D gene is TRBD1 (7 bases). V was clipped by 8 bases and J by 3 bases, with 14 bases between them. The CDR3 length is 13 residues. Germline-derived CDR1 and CDR2 are MNHEY and SMNVEV (reference sequence). The CDR3 DNA is TGTGCCAGCCTTCAGGGGGAGGTCTACGAGCAGTACTTC. Its translation: CASLQGEVYEQYF.

The J gene is TRBJ2-3, the V gene TRBV7-2; 10 bases match TRBD1. The V segment lost 2 bases and the J segment 2 bases; nucleotides outside the gene matches: 4. The CDR3 contains 16 residues. Germline lookup yields CDR1 SGHTA and CDR2 FQGNSA. As DNA, the CDR3 is TGTGCCAGCAGCTTATCGGGACAGGGGAACACAGATACGCAGTATTTT. This codes for CASSLSGQGNTDTQYF.

The chain recombines TRBV5-4 with TRBJ2-1; TRBD2 matches 7 bases. Per germline, CDR1 SGHNT and CDR2 YYREEE (reference sequence). The V segment lost 2 bases and the J segment 8 bases; nucleotides outside the gene matches: 4. The CDR3 totals 13 residues. The CDR3, as DNA: TGTGCCAGCAGCTTTGGCGGGAGCTATGAGCAGTTCTTC. This translates into CASSFGGSYEQFF.

Comment on this clone: One end of the junction is discordant with germline, which a read error may explain. This chain uses TRBV7-7 with TRBJ2-1; 8 bases match TRBD2. CDR3 length equals 14 residues. Per the germline V gene, CDR1 is SSHAT and CDR2 is FNYEAQ (reference sequence). The CDR3 reads CASSDLSGKNEQFF. The CDR3 DNA sequence: TGTGCTAGCAGTGACCTTAGCGGGAAAAATGAGCAGTTCTTC.

The chain couples TRBV11-2 to TRBJ2-3; 7 bases are shared with TRBD2. V trimming: 5 bases; J trimming: 1 base; junction bases outside the gene matches: 6. Germline loops: CDR1 SGHAT, CDR2 FQNNGV. CDR3 length: 15 residues. In nucleotides, the CDR3 is TGTGCCAGCAGCCTCAGCGGGGTGGGCACAGATACGCAGTATTTT. Protein: CASSLSGVGTDTQYF.

The V gene is TRBV7-2, the J gene TRBJ2-2; possible D gene TRBD2, 5 bases. This CDR3 comprises 14 residues. The V end lost 4 bases, the J end lost 2 bases, and 8 bases lay between the germline ends. CDR1 and CDR2 from the germline V gene are SGHTA and FQGNSA. The CDR3, as DNA: TGTGCCAGCAGCTCACCTAGCAACACCGGGGAGCTGTTTTTT. This gives the protein CASSSPSNTGELFF.